The 10 T cell receptor beta chains given below trace back to one sample, sequenced in a study of siplizumab effects on memory and regulatory T cells. Clones were sequenced by immunoSEQ multiplex PCR, and TCRdb holds only the in-frame ones, with some missing. The data contain roughly 62,000 clones, 70% to 80% of them singletons. The material sequenced was memory CD4+ T cells sorted from blood. The receptors were gathered from a human donor in good health.

This clone was recorded only once. This chain links TRBV21-1 with TRBJ2-7; the table assigns TRBD2, which was not confirmed against the DNA. TRBV21-1 is listed as a pseudogene. The CDR3 length is 19 residues. The CDR3 bases are TGTGCCAGCAGCGTCAGAATTGAAGGTACGGGACTTGTTAACTACGAGCAGTACTTC. Residues: CASSVRIEGTGLVNYEQYF.

The genes are TRBV19 and TRBJ1-1; D gene uncertain. Per the germline V gene, CDR1 is LNHDA and CDR2 is SQIVND (reference sequence). Trimming shortened V by 2 bases and J by 7 bases, and 11 bases separated the two germline ends. This CDR3 is built from 13 residues. CDR3 loop: CASSILSSNEAFF. The DNA of the CDR3 is TGTGCCAGTAGTATATTATCCAGCAATGAAGCTTTCTTT.

In this sample, this clone turned up a few times. V and J are TRBV27 and TRBJ2-1; D is uncertain. Per the germline V gene, CDR1 is MNHEY and CDR2 is SMNVEV (reference sequence). This CDR3 has 16 amino acids. V shed 2 bases and J shed 8 bases, with 19 bases lying between them. The CDR3 DNA reads as TGTGCCAGCAGTTTAAGGGTTACCATAAACGTCGATGAGCAGTTCTTC. Its translation: CASSLRVTINVDEQFF.

The chain is built from TRBV15 and TRBJ2-2; D might be TRBD1 (6 bases). V dropped 0 bases and J dropped 7 bases, with 9 bases sitting between them. Germline V gives CDR1 LNHNV, CDR2 YYDKDF (reference sequence). The CDR3 is 14 residues long. The CDR3 loop is CATSREQGNGELFF. The CDR3 coding sequence is TGTGCCACCAGCAGAGAACAGGGTAACGGGGAGCTGTTTTTT.

The rearrangement joins TRBV11-2 to TRBJ1-1; D unclear. Germline V gene lookup returns CDR1 SGHAT and CDR2 FQNNGV. V was shortened by 5 bases and J by 1 base, with 11 bases between the two germline ends. The CDR3 runs to 14 residues. CDR3 amino acids: CASSRVGGNTEAFF. As DNA, the CDR3 is TGTGCCAGCAGCCGCGTAGGAGGGAACACTGAAGCTTTCTTT. The variable domain in full, completed from reference TRBV11-2 and TRBJ1-1, reads EAGVAQSPRYKIIEKRQSVAFWCNPISGHATLYWYQQILGQGPKLLIQFQNNGVVDDSQLPKDRFSAERLKGVDSTLKIQPAKLEDSAVYLCASSRVGGNTEAFFGQGTRLTVV.

This chain joins TRBV6-6 and TRBJ1-6; no clear D gene. The germline V gene encodes CDR1 MNHNY and CDR2 SVGAGI (reference sequence). This CDR3 spans 13 amino acids. V was cut by 0 bases and J by 12 bases, with 9 bases left in between. The CDR3 here is CASSYSTGRPLHF. The DNA of the CDR3 is TGTGCCAGCAGTTACTCGACTGGTAGACCCCTCCACTTT.

The rearrangement links TRBV6-6 to TRBJ2-5; 14 bases agree with TRBD2. In germline, CDR1 is MNHNY, CDR2 SVGAGI (reference sequence). J was trimmed by 5 bases and V by 4 bases; bases with no gene match: 6. The CDR3 has 16 amino acids. CDR3 sequence (DNA): TGTGCCAGCAGTTTTTCGACTAGCGGGGGGGGCGAGACCCAGTACTTC. It specifies CASSFSTSGGGETQYF.

A word on this clone: One junction end disagrees with the germline gene, perhaps due to a read error. The chain couples TRBV7-2 to TRBJ2-7; 11 bases map to TRBD2. CDR1 SGHTA and CDR2 FQGNSA come from the germline V gene. The CDR3 has 18 residues. CDR3 sequence (DNA): TGTGCCAGCAGCCCCACCAGGGGTCTAGCGGGGGGCTCCTCCGAGCAGTACTTC. It specifies CASSPTRGLAGGSSEQYF.

V is TRBV30 and J is TRBJ1-4; 10 nucleotides align to TRBD1. Germline V gene data show CDR1 as GTSNPN and CDR2 as SVGIG (reference sequence). V lost 8 bases to trimming and J lost 11 bases; unmatched junction nucleotides: 14. The CDR3 length is 14 residues. CDR3 sequence (DNA): TGTGCCCGGGGGGCGACAGGGGGCGCGGGGAAACTGTTTTTT. It specifies CARGATGGAGKLFF. The complete variable domain, with remaining parts taken from reference TRBV30 and TRBJ1-4, reads SQTIHQWPATLVQPVGSPLSLECTVEGTSNPNLYWYRQAAGRGLQLLFYSVGIGQISSEVPQNLSASRPQDRQFILSSKKLLLSDSGFYLCARGATGGAGKLFFGSGTQLSVL.

The V and J genes are TRBV5-1 and TRBJ2-7, with 9 bases lining up with TRBD2. CDR1 SGHRS and CDR2 YFSETQ come from the germline V gene. Trimming removed 3 bases from V and 2 bases from J; junction bases left unmatched: 3. This CDR3 region has 14 residues. CDR3 bases: TGCGCCAGCAGCTCCCCTAGCGGGACCTACGAGCAGTACTTC. Translating gives CASSSPSGTYEQYF.